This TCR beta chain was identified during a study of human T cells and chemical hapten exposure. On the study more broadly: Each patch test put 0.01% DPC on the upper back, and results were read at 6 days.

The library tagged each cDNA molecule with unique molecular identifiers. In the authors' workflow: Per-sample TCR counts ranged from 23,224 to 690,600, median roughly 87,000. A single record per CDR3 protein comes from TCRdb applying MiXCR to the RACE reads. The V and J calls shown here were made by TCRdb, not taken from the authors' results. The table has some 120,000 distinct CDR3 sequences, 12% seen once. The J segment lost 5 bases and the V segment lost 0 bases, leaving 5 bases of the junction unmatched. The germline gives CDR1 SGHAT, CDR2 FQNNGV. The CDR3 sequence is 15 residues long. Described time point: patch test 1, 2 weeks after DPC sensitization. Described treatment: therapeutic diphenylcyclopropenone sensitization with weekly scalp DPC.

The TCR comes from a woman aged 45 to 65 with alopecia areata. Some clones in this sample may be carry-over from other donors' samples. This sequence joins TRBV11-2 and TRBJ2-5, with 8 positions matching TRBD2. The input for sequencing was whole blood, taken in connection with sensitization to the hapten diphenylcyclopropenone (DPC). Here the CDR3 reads CASSLDPLAGETQYF. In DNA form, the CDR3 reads TGTGCCAGCAGCTTAGATCCCCTAGCGGGTGAGACCCAGTACTTC.